The 7 T cell receptor beta chains presented below share a single source sample, sequenced in a study of blood T cells in healthy people across ages. A second about 6 to 12 cycle PCR used barcoded and J-beta primers. TCRdb reanalysed the 5' RACE reads using MiXCR and keeps one entry per CDR3 protein. The profile shows just over 1 million distinct CDR3 sequences, around 43% of them singletons. The sample comprised blood. All receptors derive from an older woman in good health.

Worth noting for this clonotype: Its ends do not fully match the called genes, so a read error is possible. V gene TRBV3-1 combines with J gene TRBJ1-2; 10 bases match TRBD1. There are 15 residues in the CDR3. Germline loops: CDR1 LGHDT, CDR2 YNNKEL (reference sequence). The CDR3 coding sequence is TGTGCCAGCAGCCACAGACAGGGGGCTTACTATGGCTACAACTTC. Protein sequence: CASSHRQGAYYGYNF.

This chain uses TRBV4-2 with TRBJ2-3, with TRBD2 as a possible D gene (6 bases). The ends were cut back, 4 bases at V and 2 bases at J, with 13 bases in the middle. The length of the CDR3 is 15 residues. The V gene's germline CDR1 is LGHNA and CDR2 YNFKEQ. The CDR3 nucleotides read TGTGCCAGCAGCCTAAGGCGGGGACTCACAGATACGCAGTATTTT. Translating it yields CASSLRRGLTDTQYF.

The chain couples TRBV7-9 to TRBJ1-2, with D perhaps TRBD1 (5 bases). The germline V gene has CDR1 SEHNR and CDR2 FQNEAQ (reference sequence). This CDR3 has 13 amino acids. Deletions cut 6 bases from V and 12 bases from J, with 20 bases between. The CDR3 loop reads CASRPDSHRWDTF. The CDR3 DNA sequence: TGTGCCAGCAGACCCGACAGTCATCGTTGGGACACCTTC.

This clonotype was counted at least ten times. The V gene is TRBV11-2, the J gene TRBJ2-7; 9 bases align to TRBD2. This CDR3 has 15 residues. Unmatched junction bases numbered 12, after V lost 5 bases and J lost 7 bases. The germline gives CDR1 SGHAT, CDR2 FQNNGV. CDR3 nucleotides: TGTGCCAGCAGCCTCCGGGGTAGCGGGAGTGGTGAGCAGTACTTC. Its protein is CASSLRGSGSGEQYF.

V is TRBV3-1 and J is TRBJ1-5, with unresolved D. Trimming took off 3 bases at V and 10 bases at J, with 7 bases between the two ends. From germline, CDR1 is LGHDT and CDR2 YNNKEL (reference sequence). This CDR3 is built from 11 residues. The CDR3 here is CASSQGGPQHF. For the CDR3, the DNA is TGTGCCAGCAGCCAGGGAGGACCCCAGCATTTT.

This clonotype was counted only a few times. The chain links TRBV20-1 to TRBJ2-1; 10 nucleotides agree with TRBD2. The CDR3 extends over 12 amino acids. The J segment lost 12 bases and the V segment lost 3 bases, leaving 5 bases of the junction unmatched. From germline, CDR1 is DFQATT and CDR2 SNEGSKA (reference sequence). The CDR3 DNA reads TGCAGTGCTAGGGCTAGCGGGAGTTGGCAGTTCTTC. This codes for CSARASGSWQFF.

V usage is TRBV12-3 or TRBV12-4 and J usage is TRBJ2-1; 7 bases are shared with TRBD1. This CDR3 region has 14 residues. With 8 bases clipped from V and 4 bases from J, the junction kept 8 bases outside the gene matches. CDR3 amino acids: CASSRGGSYNEQFF. Here the CDR3 DNA reads TGTGCCAGCTCTCGAGGGGGCAGTTACAATGAGCAGTTCTTC.